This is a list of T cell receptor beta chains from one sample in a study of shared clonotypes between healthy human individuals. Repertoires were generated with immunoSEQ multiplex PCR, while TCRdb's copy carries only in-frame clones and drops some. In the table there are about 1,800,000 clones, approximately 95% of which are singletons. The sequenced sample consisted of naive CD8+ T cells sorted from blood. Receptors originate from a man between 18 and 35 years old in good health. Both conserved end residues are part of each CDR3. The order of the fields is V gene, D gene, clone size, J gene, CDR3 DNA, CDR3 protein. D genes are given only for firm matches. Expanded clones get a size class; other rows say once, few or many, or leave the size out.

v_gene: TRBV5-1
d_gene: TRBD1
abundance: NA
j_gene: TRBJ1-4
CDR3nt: TGCGCCAGCAGCTTGGAAGGGGACAGAGCAACTAATGAAAAACTGTTTTTT
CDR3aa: CASSLEGDRATNEKLFF

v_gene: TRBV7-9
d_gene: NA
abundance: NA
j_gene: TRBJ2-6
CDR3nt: TGTGCCAGCAGCTCCCCTGGGGCCAACGTCCTGACTTTC
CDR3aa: CASSSPGANVLTF

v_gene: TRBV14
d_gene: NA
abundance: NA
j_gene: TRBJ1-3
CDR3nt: TGTGCCAGCAGCCAAAGGGGTTCTGGAAACACCATATATTTT
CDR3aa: CASSQRGSGNTIYF

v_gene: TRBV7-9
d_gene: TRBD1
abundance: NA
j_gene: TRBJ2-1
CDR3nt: TGTGCCAGCAGCTCCCCCAGCGTAGGGGGCGTTCGGAATGAGCAGTTCTTC
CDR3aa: CASSSPSVGGVRNEQFF

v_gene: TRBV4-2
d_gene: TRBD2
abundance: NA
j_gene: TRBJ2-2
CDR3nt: TGTGCCAGCAGCCTCTGGACTAGCGGAGACACCGGGGAGCTGTTTTTT
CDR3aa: CASSLWTSGDTGELFF

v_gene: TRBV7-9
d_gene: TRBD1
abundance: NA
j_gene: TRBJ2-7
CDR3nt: TGTGCCAGCAGCAGACCGGGACAGTCCTACGAGCAGTACTTC
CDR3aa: CASSRPGQSYEQYF

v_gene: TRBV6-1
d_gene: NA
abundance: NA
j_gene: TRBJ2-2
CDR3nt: TGTGCCAGCAGTCTAGCCCTAAACACCGGGGAGCTGTTTTTT
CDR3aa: CASSLALNTGELFF

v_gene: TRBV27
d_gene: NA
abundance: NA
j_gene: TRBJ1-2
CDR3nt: TGTGCCAGCAGCCCGGACCTCACTAACTATGGCTACACCTTC
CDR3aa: CASSPDLTNYGYTF

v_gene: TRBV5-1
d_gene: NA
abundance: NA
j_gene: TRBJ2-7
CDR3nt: TGCGCCAGCAGCTTTGGGACCGCCTACGAGCAGTACTTC
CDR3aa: CASSFGTAYEQYF

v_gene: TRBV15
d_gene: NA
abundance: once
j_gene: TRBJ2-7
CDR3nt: TGTGCCACCAGCCCCGGGACCTTTCCCTACGAGCAGTACTTC
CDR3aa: CATSPGTFPYEQYF

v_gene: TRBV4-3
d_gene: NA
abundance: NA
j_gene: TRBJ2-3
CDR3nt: TGCGCCAGCAGCCAACAGGGCCGGACAGATACGCAGTATTTT
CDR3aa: CASSQQGRTDTQYF

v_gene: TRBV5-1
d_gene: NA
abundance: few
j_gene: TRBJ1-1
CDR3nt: TGCGCCACCACATCCGGCGGGCAGAACACTGAAGCTTTCTTT
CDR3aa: CATTSGGQNTEAFF

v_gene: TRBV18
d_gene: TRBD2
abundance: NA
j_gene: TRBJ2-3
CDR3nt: TGTGCCAGCTCACCTGGGACTAGCGGGGGCCTAGGGGAGGATACGCAGTATTTT
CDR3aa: CASSPGTSGGLGEDTQYF

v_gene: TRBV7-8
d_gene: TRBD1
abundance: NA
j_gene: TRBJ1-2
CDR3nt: TGTGCCAGCAGCAGCGGGACAGGGGGAAACTATGGCTACACCTTC
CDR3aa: CASSSGTGGNYGYTF

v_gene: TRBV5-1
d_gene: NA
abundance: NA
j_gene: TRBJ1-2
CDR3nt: TGCGCCAGCAGCTTGGCCCACCCAGAAGGAAGGAGTGGCTACACCTTC
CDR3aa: CASSLAHPEGRSGYTF

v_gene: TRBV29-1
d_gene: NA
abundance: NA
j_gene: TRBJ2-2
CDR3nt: TGCAGCGTTGAATTCGGGCGTTCCACCGGGGAGCTGTTTTTT
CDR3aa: CSVEFGRSTGELFF

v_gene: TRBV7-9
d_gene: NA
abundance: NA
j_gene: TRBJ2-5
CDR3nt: TGTGCCAGCAGCTTGGGGCAAAACCAAGAGACCCAGTACTTC
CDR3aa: CASSLGQNQETQYF

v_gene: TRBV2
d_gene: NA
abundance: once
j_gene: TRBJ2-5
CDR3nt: TGTGCCAGCAGTGAAGCGCCCCGCCGGAAGTACTTC
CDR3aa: CASSEAPRRKYF

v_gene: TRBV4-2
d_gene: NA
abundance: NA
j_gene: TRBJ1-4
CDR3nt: TGTGCCAGCAGCCAAGTGTGGGAAAAACTGTTTTTT
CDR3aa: CASSQVWEKLFF

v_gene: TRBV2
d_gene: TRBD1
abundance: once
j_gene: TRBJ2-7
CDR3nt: TGTGCCAGGAGCCCGGGACAGAGTTACGAGCAGTACTTC
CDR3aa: CARSPGQSYEQYF

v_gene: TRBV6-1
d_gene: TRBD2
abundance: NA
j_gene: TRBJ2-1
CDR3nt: TGTGCCAGCAGTGAAATGATGGGACTAGCGGGAGTTAGTGAGCAGTTCTTC
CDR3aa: CASSEMMGLAGVSEQFF

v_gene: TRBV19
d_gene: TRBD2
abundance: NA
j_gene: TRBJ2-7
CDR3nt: TGTGCCAGTAGTATAAGGTATCGGGGGGTCTACGAGCAGTACTTC
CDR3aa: CASSIRYRGVYEQYF

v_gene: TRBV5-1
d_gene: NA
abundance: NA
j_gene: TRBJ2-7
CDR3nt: TGCGCCAGCAGCTTCCGGGACCCATTCTACGAGCAGTACTTC
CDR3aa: CASSFRDPFYEQYF

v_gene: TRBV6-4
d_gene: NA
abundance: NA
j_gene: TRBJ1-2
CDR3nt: TGTGCCACAAACGACGGGGCGGCTGGCTACACCTTC
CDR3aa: CATNDGAAGYTF

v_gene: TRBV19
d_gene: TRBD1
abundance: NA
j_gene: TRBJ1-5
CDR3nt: TGTGCCACCGGACAGGTCTTAATGCCCCAGCATTTT
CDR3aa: CATGQVLMPQHF

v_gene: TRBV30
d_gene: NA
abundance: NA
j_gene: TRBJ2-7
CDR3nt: TGTGCCTGGAGTGTGGGATCCTACGAGCAGTACTTC
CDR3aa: CAWSVGSYEQYF

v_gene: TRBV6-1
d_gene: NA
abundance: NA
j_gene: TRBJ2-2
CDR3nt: TGTGCCAGTAGTGAAAACTGGAACACCGGGGAGCTGTTTTTT
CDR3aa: CASSENWNTGELFF

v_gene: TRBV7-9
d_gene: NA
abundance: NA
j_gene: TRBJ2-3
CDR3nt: TGTGCCAGCAGCTCAGGGTGGGGCGGGGTCACAGATACGCAGTATTTT
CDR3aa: CASSSGWGGVTDTQYF

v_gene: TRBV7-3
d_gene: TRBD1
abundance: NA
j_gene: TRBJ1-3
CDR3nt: TGTGCCAGCAGCTTAAGACAGGGCAACTCTGGAAACACCATATATTTT
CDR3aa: CASSLRQGNSGNTIYF

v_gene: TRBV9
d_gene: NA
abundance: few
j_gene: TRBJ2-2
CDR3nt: TGTGCCAGCAGCGACCGGGAGCAGAACACCGGGGAGCTGTTTTTT
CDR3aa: CASSDREQNTGELFF

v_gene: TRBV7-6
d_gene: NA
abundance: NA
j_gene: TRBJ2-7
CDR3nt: TGTGCCAGCAGCCCAGTCCCAGATTCCTACGAGCAGTACTTC
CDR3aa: CASSPVPDSYEQYF

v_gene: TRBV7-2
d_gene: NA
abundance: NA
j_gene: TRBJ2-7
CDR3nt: TGTGCCAGCAGCTTAGGCTTGGGGCAGTACTTC
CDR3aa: CASSLGLGQYF

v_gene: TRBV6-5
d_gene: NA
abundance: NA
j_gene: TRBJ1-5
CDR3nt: TGTGCCAGCAGTCCCGGGGTAGGAAGCAATCAGCCCCAGCATTTT
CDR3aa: CASSPGVGSNQPQHF

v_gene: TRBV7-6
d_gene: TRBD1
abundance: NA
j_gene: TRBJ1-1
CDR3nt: TGTGCCAGCAGCTTAGGACAGGGTGGGGCCACTGAAGCTTTCTTT
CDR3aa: CASSLGQGGATEAFF

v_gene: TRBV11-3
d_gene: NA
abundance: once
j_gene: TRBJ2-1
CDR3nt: TGTGCCAGCAGCTTAGCCCGAGGAGAGCAGTTCTTC
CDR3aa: CASSLARGEQFF

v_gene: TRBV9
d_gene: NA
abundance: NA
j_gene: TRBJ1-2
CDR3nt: TGTGCCAGCAGCGTAGATTTAAGGGGCGACAACTATGGCTACACCTTC
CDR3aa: CASSVDLRGDNYGYTF

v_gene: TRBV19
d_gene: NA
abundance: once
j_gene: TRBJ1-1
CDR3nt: TGTGCCAGTAGTCCTTCTCCCGACTACACTGAAGCTTTCTTT
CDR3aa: CASSPSPDYTEAFF

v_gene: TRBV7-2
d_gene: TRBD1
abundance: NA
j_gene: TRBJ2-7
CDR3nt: TGTGCCAGCAGCTCGGCGACAGGGGGCTTGAACGAGCAGTACTTC
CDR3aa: CASSSATGGLNEQYF

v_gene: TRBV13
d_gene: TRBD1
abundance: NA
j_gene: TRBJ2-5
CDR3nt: TGTGCCAGCAGCTTAAGTGGTACAGGGGGCTTGGAGGAGACCCAGTACTTC
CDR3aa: CASSLSGTGGLEETQYF

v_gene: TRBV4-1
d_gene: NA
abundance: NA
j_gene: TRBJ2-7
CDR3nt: TGCGCCAGCAGCCAAGTGGGGGCCCAGTCCTACGAGCAGTACTTC
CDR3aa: CASSQVGAQSYEQYF

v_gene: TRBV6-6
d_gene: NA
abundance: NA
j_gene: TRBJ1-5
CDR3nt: TGTGCCAGCAGCCCGCTTTGGGGCCCAAATCAGCCCCAGCATTTT
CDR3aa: CASSPLWGPNQPQHF

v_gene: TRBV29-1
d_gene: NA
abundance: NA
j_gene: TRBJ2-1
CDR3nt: TGCAGCGTTGATTACGGGGTCAATGAGCAGTTCTTC
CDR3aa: CSVDYGVNEQFF

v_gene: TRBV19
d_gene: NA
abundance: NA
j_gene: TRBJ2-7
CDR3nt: TGTGCCAGTAGTCTGGGCTCGGCAATCTCCTACGAGCAGTACTTC
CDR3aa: CASSLGSAISYEQYF

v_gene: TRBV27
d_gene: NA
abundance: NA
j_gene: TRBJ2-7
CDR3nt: TGTGCCAGCAGTTTCTCCCCCTACGAGCAGTACTTC
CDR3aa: CASSFSPYEQYF

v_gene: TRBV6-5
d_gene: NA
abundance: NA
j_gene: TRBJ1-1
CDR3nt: TGTGCCAGCAGTTCGATCGGGGGAACTGAAGCTTTCTTT
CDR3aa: CASSSIGGTEAFF

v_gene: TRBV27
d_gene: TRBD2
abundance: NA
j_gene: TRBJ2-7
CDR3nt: TGTGCCAGCAGTACACTAGCGGGGGGCGACGAGCAGTACTTC
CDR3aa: CASSTLAGGDEQYF

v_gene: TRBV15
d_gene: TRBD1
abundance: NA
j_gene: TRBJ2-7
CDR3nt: TGTGCCACCAGCAGAGATCTAACAGGGGGGCTCTACGAGCAGTACTTC
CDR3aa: CATSRDLTGGLYEQYF

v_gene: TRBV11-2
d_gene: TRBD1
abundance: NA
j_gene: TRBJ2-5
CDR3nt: TGTGCCAGCAGAAAGGGACAGGGGATAGAGACCCAGTACTTC
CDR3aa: CASRKGQGIETQYF

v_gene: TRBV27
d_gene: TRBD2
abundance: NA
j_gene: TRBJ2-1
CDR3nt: TGTGCCAGCAGTTCACCTGAGCGGGGGAGCTCCTACAATGAGCAGTTCTTC
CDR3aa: CASSSPERGSSYNEQFF

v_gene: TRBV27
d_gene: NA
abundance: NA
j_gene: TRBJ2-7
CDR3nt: TGTGCCAGCAGTCTTAACTCCTACGAGCAGTACTTC
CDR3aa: CASSLNSYEQYF

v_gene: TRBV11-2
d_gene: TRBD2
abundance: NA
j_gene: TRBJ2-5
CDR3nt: TGTGCCAGCAGCTTAACTAGCGGATGGGGAGAGACCCAGTACTTC
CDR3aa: CASSLTSGWGETQYF

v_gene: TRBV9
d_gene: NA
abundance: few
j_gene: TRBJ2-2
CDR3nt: TGTGCCAGCAGCGTGGGGGGAACCGGGGAGCTGTTTTTT
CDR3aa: CASSVGGTGELFF

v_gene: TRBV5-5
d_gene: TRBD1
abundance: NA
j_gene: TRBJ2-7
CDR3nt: TGTGCCAGCAGCTTGGGGACAGGGGGGGTCGAGCAGTACTTC
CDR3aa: CASSLGTGGVEQYF